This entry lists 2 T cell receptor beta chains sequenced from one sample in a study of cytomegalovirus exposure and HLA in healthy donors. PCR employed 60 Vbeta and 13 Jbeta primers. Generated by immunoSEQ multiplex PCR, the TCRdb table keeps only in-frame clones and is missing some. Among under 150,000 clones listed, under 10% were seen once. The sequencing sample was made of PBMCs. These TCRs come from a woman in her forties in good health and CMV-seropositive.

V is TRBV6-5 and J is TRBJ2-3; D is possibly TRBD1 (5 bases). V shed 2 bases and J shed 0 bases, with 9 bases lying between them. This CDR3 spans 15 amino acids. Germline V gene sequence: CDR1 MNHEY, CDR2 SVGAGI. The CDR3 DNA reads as TGTGCCAGCAGTTACGGGGCCTCTAGCACAGATACGCAGTATTTT. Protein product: CASSYGASSTDTQYF.

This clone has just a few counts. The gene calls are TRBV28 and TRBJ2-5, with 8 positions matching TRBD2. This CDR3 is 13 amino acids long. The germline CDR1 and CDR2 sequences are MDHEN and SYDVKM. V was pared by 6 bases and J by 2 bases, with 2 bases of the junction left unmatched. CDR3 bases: TGTGCCAGCAGCGGGGGGGGGCAAGAGACCCAGTACTTC. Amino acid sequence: CASSGGGQETQYF.